What follows are 28 T cell receptor beta chains derived from one specimen sequenced in a study of blood T cell repertoires in COVID-19. The method was immunoSEQ multiplex PCR; TCRdb's version includes in-frame clones alone and lacks a portion of them. This table has 300,000 to 450,000 clones, 81% appearing once. What was sequenced was peripheral blood. These receptors all stem from a human donor with acute or convalescent COVID-19. The donor label of this sample is uncertain.

V usage is TRBV7-9 and J usage is TRBJ1-3; the D is unclear. The CDR3 runs 13 residues. V was clipped by 0 bases and J by 2 bases, with 2 bases between them. Germline values: CDR1 SEHNR, CDR2 FQNEAQ (reference sequence). The CDR3, as DNA: TGTGCCAGCAGCTTAGCTACTGGAAACACCATATATTTT. Its protein product is CASSLATGNTIYF.

The rearrangement joins TRBV7-2 to TRBJ2-1; possibly TRBD2 for D (6 bases). V was clipped by 3 bases and J by 6 bases, with 15 bases between them. The germline V gene encodes CDR1 SGHTA and CDR2 FQGNSA. This CDR3 is built from 15 residues. In DNA form, the CDR3 reads TGTGCCAGCAGCTTTTCCGCGACTAGGCGCAATGAGCAGTTCTTC. This gives the protein CASSFSATRRNEQFF.

A single count supports this clone. The chain combines TRBV7-9 with TRBJ2-1, with D unclear. The CDR3 consists of 12 residues. Germline V gives CDR1 SEHNR, CDR2 FQNEAQ (reference sequence). The V end lost 1 base, the J end lost 6 bases, and 4 bases lay between the germline ends. CDR3 bases: TGTGCCAGCAGCTTAGTCCGCAATGAGCAGTTCTTC. Translated: CASSLVRNEQFF.

The chain recombines TRBV11-2 with TRBJ2-7; TRBD1 matches at 8 bases. The CDR3 consists of 17 residues. Per the germline V gene, CDR1 is SGHAT and CDR2 is FQNNGV. Germline trimming cut 1 base from V and 3 bases from J; bases unmatched to any gene: 11. DNA of the CDR3: TGTGCCAGCAGCTTAGTGGCAACAGGGGGTCCCCTCTACGAGCAGTACTTC. This translates into CASSLVATGGPLYEQYF.

A single count supports this clone. The V gene is TRBV5-1, the J gene TRBJ2-1; D is ambiguous. The CDR3 has 12 residues. Deletions cut 0 bases from V and 9 bases from J, with 7 bases between. Germline-derived CDR1 and CDR2 are SGHRS and YFSETQ. The CDR3 nucleotides are TGCGCCAGCAGCTTGGGGGCAGTTGAGCAGTTCTTC. It yields the protein CASSLGAVEQFF.

CDR3 bases: TGCGCCAGCAGTGAGTCCCACAGAAACGAGCAGTACTTC. Translation gives CASSESHRNEQYF. The chain employs TRBV10-1 and TRBJ2-7, with D hard to call. V was trimmed by 0 bases and J by 5 bases, leaving 8 bases between them. From germline, CDR1 is WNHNN and CDR2 SYGVQD (reference sequence). This CDR3 has 13 amino acids.

This rearrangement joins TRBV25-1 to TRBJ2-2; TRBD1 is a possible D gene (6 bases). Germline V lookup: CDR1 MGHDK, CDR2 SYGVNS. The V and J ends lost 4 bases and 4 bases respectively, with 13 bases between them. CDR3 length: 15 residues. The CDR3 region has the DNA TGTGCCAGCAGTGCTACAGGGTTGGCCACCGGGGAGCTGTTTTTT. This sequence encodes CASSATGLATGELFF.

The CDR3 region has the DNA TGCGCCAGCAGCAGGGGTGGTAACTCTGAAGCTTTCTTT. Residues: CASSRGGNSEAFF. V gene TRBV5-1 combines with J gene TRBJ1-1, with D possibly matching TRBD1 (5 bases). Per germline, CDR1 SGHRS and CDR2 YFSETQ. The CDR3 is 13 residues long. Trimming cost V 4 bases and J 6 bases, with 13 bases left between them.

The rearrangement uses TRBV10-3 and TRBJ1-2; 9 bases map to TRBD1. The V segment lost 8 bases and the J segment 7 bases; nucleotides outside the gene matches: 14. Germline CDR1 and CDR2: ENHRY and SYGVKD. This CDR3 is built from 15 residues. The CDR3 DNA reads as TGTGCCATCGAGAAGTCCGGGACAGGGACTGGTGGCTACACCTTC. It is translated as CAIEKSGTGTGGYTF.

This sequence joins TRBV27 and TRBJ1-5; D gene ambiguous. V lost 2 bases to trimming and J lost 4 bases, with 15 bases between them. The germline CDR1 and CDR2 sequences are MNHEY and SMNVEV (reference sequence). The CDR3 runs to 16 residues. CDR3 nucleotide sequence: TGTGCCAGCAGTTTAAAGTACTCGGGGTCGAATCAGCCCCAGCATTTT. This sequence encodes CASSLKYSGSNQPQHF.

This clone was counted between two and nine times. V is TRBV6-5 and J is TRBJ1-1; 8 bases map to TRBD1. CDR3 length equals 12 residues. The V and J ends lost 7 bases and 4 bases, in that order; junction bases with no gene match: 2. Germline CDR1 is MNHEY and CDR2 is SVGAGI. CDR3 bases: TGTGCCAGCAACAGGGGGTCCACTGAAGCTTTCTTT. Residues: CASNRGSTEAFF.

The chain combines TRBV19 with TRBJ2-2, with 11 bases identical to TRBD2. The germline V gene encodes CDR1 LNHDA and CDR2 SQIVND (reference sequence). V gave up 6 bases and J gave up 4 bases; unmatched junction bases: 7. This CDR3 spans 16 amino acids. The DNA for the CDR3 is TGTGCCAGTAGGACTAGCGGGGTTATTATCACCGGGGAGCTGTTTTTT. Protein sequence: CASRTSGVIITGELFF. The full variable domain, its missing parts supplied by reference TRBV19 and TRBJ2-2, is DGGITQSPKYLFRKEGQNVTLSCEQNLNHDAMYWYRQDPGQGLRLIYYSQIVNDFQKGDIAEGYSVSREKKESFPLTVTSAQKNPTAFYLCASRTSGVIITGELFFGEGSRLTVL.

This rearrangement joins TRBV5-4 to TRBJ2-1; 11 nucleotides align to TRBD2. V was pared by 0 bases and J by 2 bases, with 7 bases of the junction left unmatched. CDR1 SGHNT and CDR2 YYREEE come from the germline V gene (reference sequence). This CDR3 is built from 18 residues. The DNA of the CDR3 is TGTGCCAGCAGCTTGGTTGGTAGCGGGGGGGCAACCTACAATGAGCAGTTCTTC. Translation gives CASSLVGSGGATYNEQFF.

The chain links TRBV7-9 to TRBJ2-2; 8 bases line up with TRBD2. V dropped 4 bases and J dropped 7; count of bases not matched to a gene: 14. Germline assignment: CDR1 SEHNR and CDR2 FQNEAQ (reference sequence). CDR3 length: 17 amino acids. The CDR3 protein is CASSYGRSGGANGELFF. DNA for the CDR3: TGTGCCAGCAGCTATGGACGGAGCGGGGGCGCCAACGGGGAGCTGTTTTTT. Filled out from reference TRBV7-9 and TRBJ2-2, the complete variable domain reads DTGVSQNPRHKITKRGQNVTFRCDPISEHNRLYWYRQTLGQGPEFLTYFQNEAQLEKSRLLSDRFSAERPKGSFSTLEIQRTEQGDSAMYLCASSYGRSGGANGELFFGEGSRLTVL.

The V and J genes are TRBV28 and TRBJ1-6; tentative D call: TRBD1 (5 bases). The germline V gene has CDR1 MDHEN and CDR2 SYDVKM. The CDR3 loop spans 17 amino acids. Trimming stripped 6 bases from V and 7 bases from J, with 22 bases between. CDR3 nucleotide sequence: TGTGCCAGCAGCTTTCACGGGGGGGGAGGGGCGAATTCACCCCTCCACTTT. Amino acid sequence: CASSFHGGGGANSPLHF.

This clone was observed at least ten times. The J gene is TRBJ2-5, the V gene TRBV29-1, with D maybe TRBD1 (6 bases). The V gene lost 2 bases and the J gene lost 4 bases, with 11 bases spanning the gap. This CDR3 comprises 13 residues. CDR1 is SQVTM, CDR2 ANQGSEA, per germline. The chain's CDR3 is CSVEYNRAETQYF. The CDR3, as DNA: TGCAGCGTTGAATACAACAGGGCAGAGACCCAGTACTTC.

This rearrangement joins TRBV9 to TRBJ1-1; 7 bases are a match to TRBD1. Germline CDR1 and CDR2: SGDLS and YYNGEE. The CDR3 spans 15 residues. J was trimmed by 0 bases and V by 4 bases; bases with no gene match: 6. CDR3 coding DNA: TGTGCCAGCAGCTTTACGGGACAGCTGAACACTGAAGCTTTCTTT. Its protein is CASSFTGQLNTEAFF.

This clone was seen a handful of times. V gene TRBV5-1 combines with J gene TRBJ1-1; D is ambiguous. V was trimmed by 1 base and J by 1 base, leaving 5 bases between them. The CDR3 has 13 amino acids. The germline gives CDR1 SGHRS, CDR2 YFSETQ. This CDR3 is CASSLIRNTEAFF. CDR3 DNA sequence: TGCGCCAGCAGCTTGATTCGGAACACTGAAGCTTTCTTT. Looking up the rest from reference TRBV5-1 and TRBJ1-1 gives the full variable domain: KAGVTQTPRYLIKTRGQQVTLSCSPISGHRSVSWYQQTPGQGLQFLFEYFSETQRNKGNFPGRFSGRQFSNSRSEMNVSTLELGDSALYLCASSLIRNTEAFFGQGTRLTVV.

The chain combines TRBV18 with TRBJ1-4; the D is unclear. Trimming pared 6 bases from V and 7 bases from J, leaving 12 bases between. CDR3 size: 13 residues. Germline V gene data show CDR1 as KGHSH and CDR2 as LQKENI. The DNA for the CDR3 is TGTGCCAGCTCTAGCGCCATGGGTGAAAAACTGTTTTTT. Amino acid sequence: CASSSAMGEKLFF.

This clone appeared once. The V and J genes are TRBV6-5 and TRBJ2-5; perhaps TRBD2 as D (6 bases). The germline CDR1 and CDR2 sequences are MNHEY and SVGAGI. V shed 6 bases and J shed 3 bases, with 11 bases lying between them. The CDR3 has 13 residues. CDR3 nucleotide sequence: TGTGCCAGCAGCAGTAGGAGGGAAGAGACCCAGTACTTC. Translated: CASSSRREETQYF.

About this clone: This specimen includes other DNA sequences encoding the same CDR3. V is TRBV5-1 and J is TRBJ2-5; D unresolved. Germline CDR1 SGHRS, CDR2 YFSETQ. The CDR3 is 14 amino acids. The V and J ends lost 0 bases and 2 bases respectively, with 8 bases between them. The CDR3 protein is CASSLGGGQETQYF. In nucleotides, the CDR3 is TGCGCCAGCAGCTTGGGTGGCGGTCAAGAGACCCAGTACTTC. Variable domain in full (rest from reference TRBV5-1 and TRBJ2-5): KAGVTQTPRYLIKTRGQQVTLSCSPISGHRSVSWYQQTPGQGLQFLFEYFSETQRNKGNFPGRFSGRQFSNSRSEMNVSTLELGDSALYLCASSLGGGQETQYFGPGTRLLVL.

The CDR3 bases are TGTGCCAGCAGGAGGGGGGGCGGACTTGAAAAACTGTTTTTT. The encoded protein is CASRRGGGLEKLFF. V and J are TRBV28 and TRBJ1-4; possibly TRBD1 for D (6 bases). The V gene's germline CDR1 is MDHEN and CDR2 SYDVKM. The CDR3 is 14 amino acids. With 6 bases removed from V and 7 bases from J, the gap between germline ends came to 15 bases.

The J gene is TRBJ1-1, the V gene TRBV6-5; maybe TRBD1 (5 bases). The CDR3 extends over 16 amino acids. Germline CDR1 MNHEY, CDR2 SVGAGI. V shed 2 bases and J shed 0 bases, with 13 bases lying between them. CDR3 amino acids: CASSYSRQIMNTEAFF. DNA of the CDR3: TGTGCCAGCAGTTACAGTAGACAGATTATGAACACTGAAGCTTTCTTT.

This clone appeared a few times. The chain has TRBV5-1 and TRBJ1-2, with D tentatively TRBD1 (6 bases). The V and J ends lost 3 bases and 6 bases respectively, with 9 bases between them. The CDR3 is 12 residues long. The germline V gene encodes CDR1 SGHRS and CDR2 YFSETQ. CDR3 nucleotide sequence: TGCGCCAGCAGCTATGCAGGGGATGGCTACACCTTC. Protein: CASSYAGDGYTF.

The J gene is TRBJ2-4, the V gene TRBV6-1; possibly TRBD1 for D (6 bases). Trimming stripped 3 bases from V and 2 bases from J, with 14 bases between. Germline V gene data show CDR1 as MNHNS and CDR2 as SASEGT. The CDR3 is made up of 16 amino acids. The CDR3 DNA reads TGTGCCAGCAGTGAGGGGGCGGTGGGAACCAAAAACATTCAGTACTTC. It encodes CASSEGAVGTKNIQYF.

The chain uses TRBV11-2 and TRBJ2-1; 7 bases agree with TRBD2. Germline V gives CDR1 SGHAT, CDR2 FQNNGV. The V gene end was trimmed by 5 bases and the J gene end by 7 bases; junction bases not matched to a gene: 5. The CDR3 totals 13 residues. The CDR3 DNA is TGTGCCAGCAGCAAAAGCGGGGTTAATGAGCAGTTCTTC. Translating it yields CASSKSGVNEQFF.

This clone was detected only a few times. This chain joins TRBV5-5 and TRBJ2-1; TRBD2 aligns across 11 bases. The V segment lost 0 bases and the J segment 9 bases; nucleotides outside the gene matches: 14. Germline CDR1 and CDR2: SGHKS and YYEKEE (reference sequence). The CDR3 length is 18 residues. The CDR3 loop reads CASSLDRLAGGTVGEQFF. The CDR3 nucleotides are TGTGCCAGCAGCTTGGATCGTTTAGCGGGAGGGACTGTAGGTGAGCAGTTCTTC.

CDR3 region: CASSRQAGNQPQHF. CDR3 nucleotide sequence: TGTGCCAGCAGCCGACAGGCGGGCAATCAGCCCCAGCATTTT. This sequence joins TRBV3-1 (or the pseudogene TRBV3-2) and TRBJ1-5, with a possible D match to TRBD1 (6 bases). CDR1 and CDR2 from the germline V gene are LGHDT and YNNKEL (reference sequence). CDR3 size: 14 residues. V lost 4 bases and J lost 2, with 9 bases in between.